What follows are 20 T cell receptor beta chains derived from one specimen sequenced in a study of cytomegalovirus exposure and HLA in healthy donors. The PCR made use of 60 Vbeta and 13 Jbeta primers. Produced via immunoSEQ multiplex PCR; TCRdb's table is partial and in-frame only. This sample has over 45,000 clones, with about four fifths found just once. Sample: PBMCs. Receptor source: a boy under 18 in good health and CMV-seropositive.

The CDR3 DNA reads as TGCGCCAGCAGCCAAGACCCAGGGGTGACCGAGACCCAGTACTTC. Protein product: CASSQDPGVTETQYF. The chain links TRBV4-1 to TRBJ2-5; the D gene is possibly TRBD1 (6 bases). CDR1 and CDR2 (germline): MGHRA, YSYEKL. V was shortened by 0 bases and J by 5 bases, with 13 bases between the two germline ends. The CDR3 has 15 residues.

This chain uses TRBV7-6 with TRBJ2-7; 8 bases are a match to TRBD1. J lost 3 bases, V lost 3 bases, and 7 bases had no gene match. This CDR3 is built from 15 residues. Germline CDR1 reads SGHVS; CDR2 reads FNYEAQ. CDR3 sequence (DNA): TGTGCCAGCAGCTTGGACTCCGGGACAGGCTACGAGCAGTACTTC. Translating gives CASSLDSGTGYEQYF.

The chain recombines TRBV19 with TRBJ2-2, with no clear D. Germline V gene data show CDR1 as LNHDA and CDR2 as SQIVND (reference sequence). The V and J ends lost 3 bases and 6 bases respectively, with 11 bases between them. The CDR3 length is 14 residues. CDR3: CASSMFDTPGELFF. CDR3 sequence (DNA): TGTGCCAGTAGTATGTTCGACACCCCCGGGGAGCTGTTTTTT. Variable domain in full (rest from reference TRBV19 and TRBJ2-2): DGGITQSPKYLFRKEGQNVTLSCEQNLNHDAMYWYRQDPGQGLRLIYYSQIVNDFQKGDIAEGYSVSREKKESFPLTVTSAQKNPTAFYLCASSMFDTPGELFFGEGSRLTVL.

The V and J genes are TRBV6-6 and TRBJ1-5; tentatively, D is TRBD1 (5 bases). This CDR3 is 14 amino acids long. Germline values: CDR1 MNHNY, CDR2 SVGAGI (reference sequence). V was trimmed by 6 bases and J by 10 bases, leaving 19 bases between them. This CDR3 is CASSPTGLGGPQHF. In nucleotides, the CDR3 is TGTGCCAGCAGCCCCACAGGCCTGGGAGGACCCCAGCATTTT.

CDR3 nucleotide sequence: TGTGCTAGTGGTTTGGTATCTAGCGGGAAAGATACGCAGTATTTT. Translated, it gives CASGLVSSGKDTQYF. The V gene is TRBV12-5, the J gene TRBJ2-3; 9 nucleotides match TRBD2. This CDR3 comprises 15 residues. Germline-derived CDR1 and CDR2 are LGHNT and FRNRAP. With V trimmed by 0 bases and J by 5 bases, 3 bases remained unmatched.

The chain is built from TRBV4-1 and TRBJ2-1; TRBD1 aligns across 7 bases. Germline values: CDR1 MGHRA, CDR2 YSYEKL. Trimming at V came to 4 bases and at J to 1 base, leaving 7 bases not matched to a gene. The CDR3 is 16 residues long. CDR3 loop: CASSLRSGQSYNEQFF. The CDR3 nucleotides are TGCGCCAGCAGCCTTAGGTCGGGACAGTCCTACAATGAGCAGTTCTTC.

The rearrangement joins TRBV6-5 to TRBJ1-2; weak D call: TRBD1 (6 bases). V gave up 4 bases and J gave up 6 bases, with 15 bases separating them. The CDR3 totals 14 residues. Germline CDR1 MNHEY, CDR2 SVGAGI. CDR3 in amino acids: CASSLDEGENGYTF. As DNA, the CDR3 is TGTGCCAGCAGTTTGGACGAGGGGGAAAATGGCTACACCTTC.

The V call is TRBV5-6, the J call TRBJ1-6, with a tentative D call TRBD1 (6 bases). Germline assignment: CDR1 SGHDT and CDR2 YYEEEE. The CDR3 extends over 15 amino acids. V was trimmed by 4 bases and J by 12 bases, leaving 20 bases between them. CDR3 in DNA: TGTGCCAGCAGCAGCCGGGACATGGGGGAGGGACCCCTCCACTTT. As protein: CASSSRDMGEGPLHF.

The chain links TRBV5-1 to TRBJ2-7; weak D call: TRBD2 (6 bases). This CDR3 spans 14 amino acids. Germline loops: CDR1 SGHRS, CDR2 YFSETQ. V dropped 5 bases and J dropped 5 bases, with 17 bases sitting between them. The chain's CDR3 is CASSLGTGVDEQYF. The CDR3 DNA follows: TGCGCCAGCAGTTTAGGAACGGGGGTGGACGAGCAGTACTTC.

The chain joins TRBV7-8 to TRBJ2-1; D gene unclear. This CDR3 is built from 17 residues. Germline V gene lookup returns CDR1 SGHVS and CDR2 FQNEAQ. Trimming pared 6 bases from V and 5 bases from J, leaving 23 bases between. This CDR3 is CASRPFRIRQTNNEQFF. The CDR3 DNA follows: TGTGCCAGCAGACCTTTTAGGATACGGCAGACAAACAATGAGCAGTTCTTC.

The rearrangement uses TRBV13 and TRBJ2-3; weak D call: TRBD1 (5 bases). This CDR3 is 16 amino acids long. Trimming removed 0 bases at V and 6 bases at J, with 16 bases between. The germline gives CDR1 PRHDT, CDR2 FYEKMQ (reference sequence). CDR3 sequence reads: CASSLGIQGPADTQYF. CDR3 coding DNA: TGTGCCAGCAGCTTAGGCATCCAGGGCCCCGCCGATACGCAGTATTTT.

V gene TRBV4-1 combines with J gene TRBJ2-1; 9 bases agree with TRBD2. J lost 4 bases, V lost 4 bases, and 5 bases had no gene match. This CDR3 has 15 residues. Germline CDR1 MGHRA, CDR2 YSYEKL. The CDR3 is CASSRAAGGYNEQFF. In nucleotides, the CDR3 is TGCGCCAGCAGCCGGGCCGCGGGGGGGTACAATGAGCAGTTCTTC.

This clone turned up a few times. The rearrangement joins TRBV29-1 to TRBJ2-5, with D unresolved. The CDR3 runs 11 residues. The V end was cut by 4 bases, the J end by 5 bases, with 8 bases between. The germline gives CDR1 SQVTM, CDR2 ANQGSEA. CDR3 loop: CSVASGETQYF. DNA for the CDR3: TGCAGCGTTGCCTCCGGGGAGACCCAGTACTTC.

The V and J genes are TRBV6-1 and TRBJ2-5; TRBD1 matches at 8 bases. CDR1 MNHNS and CDR2 SASEGT come from the germline V gene. There are 14 residues in the CDR3. Trimming cost V 6 bases and J 5 bases; bases outside gene matches: 8. The CDR3 loop reads CASRDRDRLETQYF. In DNA form, the CDR3 reads TGTGCCAGCAGGGACAGGGATCGTTTGGAGACCCAGTACTTC.

This clone is a singleton in its sample. J is TRBJ2-6 and V is TRBV7-3; the match to TRBD1 covers 8 bases. Germline CDR1 reads SGHTA; CDR2 reads FQGTGA. The CDR3 consists of 16 residues. V lost 2 bases to trimming and J lost 4 bases; unmatched junction nucleotides: 4. As DNA, the CDR3 is TGTGCCAGCAGCTTAGCGACAGGGGTGGGGGCCAACGTCCTGACTTTC. This sequence encodes CASSLATGVGANVLTF.

The rearrangement links TRBV2 to TRBJ1-5; the match to TRBD1 covers 8 bases. CDR1 and CDR2 (germline): SNHLY, FYNNEI. Trimming removed 5 bases from V and 5 bases from J; junction bases left unmatched: 8. The CDR3 runs 15 residues. In DNA, the CDR3 is TGTGCCAGCAGTACCAGGACAGGGATAGATCAGCCCCAGCATTTT. Translating gives CASSTRTGIDQPQHF. Looking up the rest from reference TRBV2 and TRBJ1-5 gives the full variable domain: EPEVTQTPSHQVTQMGQEVILRCVPISNHLYFYWYRQILGQKVEFLVSFYNNEISEKSEIFDDQFSVERPDGSNFTLKIRSTKLEDSAMYFCASSTRTGIDQPQHFGDGTRLSIL.

This sequence joins TRBV11-2 and TRBJ1-1, with TRBD1 identical over 7 bases. This CDR3 contains 14 residues. The germline V gene encodes CDR1 SGHAT and CDR2 FQNNGV. V was pared by 5 bases and J by 6 bases, with 9 bases of the junction left unmatched. The CDR3 region is CASSVDREWPEAFF. DNA for the CDR3: TGTGCCAGCAGCGTCGACAGGGAATGGCCTGAAGCTTTCTTT. Looking up the rest from reference TRBV11-2 and TRBJ1-1 gives the full variable domain: EAGVAQSPRYKIIEKRQSVAFWCNPISGHATLYWYQQILGQGPKLLIQFQNNGVVDDSQLPKDRFSAERLKGVDSTLKIQPAKLEDSAVYLCASSVDREWPEAFFGQGTRLTVV.

The chain has TRBV2 and TRBJ2-1; a possible D gene is TRBD2 (6 bases). The germline gives CDR1 SNHLY, CDR2 FYNNEI. The CDR3 consists of 16 residues. Deletions cut 2 bases from V and 4 bases from J, with 15 bases between. This CDR3 reads CASSEIGGGNYNEQFF. The DNA of the CDR3 is TGTGCCAGCAGTGAAATAGGTGGGGGGAATTACAATGAGCAGTTCTTC.

In this sample, this clone turned up a few times. The chain links TRBV5-1 to TRBJ2-7; 8 bases map to TRBD1. There are 13 residues in the CDR3. The germline V gene encodes CDR1 SGHRS and CDR2 YFSETQ. V shed 0 bases, J shed 5 bases, and the junction held 1 base outside the gene matches. The CDR3 loop reads CASSLGGQDEQYF. DNA for the CDR3: TGCGCCAGCAGCTTGGGGGGACAGGACGAGCAGTACTTC.

This chain connects TRBV7-9 to TRBJ2-7, with TRBD1 matching over 7 bases. CDR1 and CDR2 from the germline V gene are SEHNR and FQNEAQ (reference sequence). With 3 bases clipped from V and 2 bases from J, the junction kept 1 base outside the gene matches. There are 13 residues in the CDR3. This CDR3 is CASSFTGAYEQYF. The DNA for the CDR3 is TGTGCCAGCAGCTTTACAGGGGCCTACGAGCAGTACTTC.